This is a list of T cell receptor beta chains from one sample in a study of cytotoxic CD8 clonotypes in ibrutinib-treated CLL. Produced via immunoSEQ multiplex PCR; TCRdb's table is partial and in-frame only. The repertoire consists of 35,000 or so clones, with roughly two thirds occurring once and the leading ten covering 16%. The material sequenced was PBMCs, taken at disease progression, from a patient treated with ibrutinib. The receptors here all came from a human donor with chronic lymphocytic leukemia. Both conserved end residues are part of each CDR3. The D gene is left open where the match is weak. The size entry is marked missing in some rows and otherwise reads once, few, many or a size class.

clone size: medium-sized
J gene: TRBJ1-1
D gene: TRBD1
V gene: TRBV10-3
CDR3 protein: CAISAGQGAEAFF

clone size: NA
J gene: TRBJ2-5
D gene: NA
V gene: TRBV5-5
CDR3 protein: CASSLAWRTQETQYF

clone size: NA
J gene: TRBJ1-1
D gene: TRBD1
V gene: TRBV19
CDR3 protein: CASSSRTGRGNTEAFF

clone size: NA
J gene: TRBJ2-1
D gene: TRBD1
V gene: TRBV7-9
CDR3 protein: CASRPGQSPGNEQFF

clone size: NA
J gene: TRBJ1-6
D gene: NA
V gene: TRBV19
CDR3 protein: CASSNTGDPLHF

clone size: NA
J gene: TRBJ2-3
D gene: NA
V gene: TRBV5-1
CDR3 protein: CASSLGPSAMNTDTQYF

clone size: once
J gene: TRBJ2-3
D gene: NA
V gene: TRBV5-1
CDR3 protein: CASTPGGAGTTDTQYF

clone size: once
J gene: TRBJ1-2
D gene: TRBD1
V gene: TRBV11-2
CDR3 protein: CASSLGARTGEGYGYTF

clone size: NA
J gene: TRBJ1-1
D gene: TRBD1
V gene: TRBV5-1
CDR3 protein: CASSMTGEGRGENGEAFF

clone size: NA
J gene: TRBJ1-1
D gene: NA
V gene: TRBV2
CDR3 protein: CASRDGYTEAFF

clone size: NA
J gene: TRBJ2-5
D gene: NA
V gene: TRBV10-3
CDR3 protein: CAIRQTSGQETQYF

clone size: few
J gene: TRBJ1-1
D gene: NA
V gene: TRBV15
CDR3 protein: CATSFSSRVSEAFF

clone size: NA
J gene: TRBJ2-5
D gene: NA
V gene: TRBV5-6
CDR3 protein: CASSLGRSSYQETQYF

clone size: NA
J gene: TRBJ1-1
D gene: NA
V gene: TRBV6-5
CDR3 protein: CASSWDRQNTEAFF

clone size: NA
J gene: TRBJ2-5
D gene: TRBD2
V gene: TRBV4-2
CDR3 protein: CASSPAGTSGGTPGTQYF

clone size: NA
J gene: TRBJ1-2
D gene: TRBD1
V gene: TRBV19
CDR3 protein: CASSIPSGTGGSNSYGYTF

clone size: NA
J gene: TRBJ2-5
D gene: NA
V gene: TRBV14
CDR3 protein: CASSQGRGQTGTQYF

clone size: NA
J gene: TRBJ2-2
D gene: TRBD2
V gene: TRBV6-1
CDR3 protein: CASSEFRGEYTGELFF

clone size: NA
J gene: TRBJ2-1
D gene: NA
V gene: TRBV21-1
CDR3 protein: CASSKDRARPYNEQFF

clone size: NA
J gene: TRBJ2-5
D gene: NA
V gene: TRBV2
CDR3 protein: CASSGRSGNQETQYF

clone size: NA
J gene: TRBJ1-1
D gene: TRBD1
V gene: TRBV6-1
CDR3 protein: CASSVRTGGARTEAFF

clone size: NA
J gene: TRBJ1-3
D gene: TRBD1
V gene: TRBV5-6
CDR3 protein: CASSPQGAGNTIYF

clone size: few
J gene: TRBJ2-1
D gene: NA
V gene: TRBV2
CDR3 protein: CASSPTSGQFF

clone size: NA
J gene: TRBJ1-2
D gene: NA
V gene: TRBV5-6
CDR3 protein: CASSLGISSYGYTF

clone size: NA
J gene: TRBJ2-7
D gene: NA
V gene: TRBV5-1
CDR3 protein: CASSTGTGYEQYF

clone size: once
J gene: TRBJ2-3
D gene: NA
V gene: TRBV2
CDR3 protein: CASSEDPKGDTQYF

clone size: NA
J gene: TRBJ1-6
D gene: NA
V gene: TRBV19
CDR3 protein: CASSIGGSRGDSPLHF

clone size: NA
J gene: TRBJ1-1
D gene: NA
V gene: TRBV5-8
CDR3 protein: CASSRGSGGGTEAFF

clone size: NA
J gene: TRBJ1-6
D gene: NA
V gene: TRBV7-6
CDR3 protein: CASSLGQGLRGSPLHF

clone size: few
J gene: TRBJ2-5
D gene: NA
V gene: TRBV6-5
CDR3 protein: CASGRETQYF

clone size: NA
J gene: TRBJ2-1
D gene: NA
V gene: TRBV19
CDR3 protein: CASSAGLGNEQFF

clone size: NA
J gene: TRBJ2-1
D gene: NA
V gene: TRBV2
CDR3 protein: CASSEAALLSMFF

clone size: medium-sized
J gene: TRBJ2-5
D gene: TRBD1
V gene: TRBV19
CDR3 protein: CASSIERTGGRETQYF

clone size: NA
J gene: TRBJ1-3
D gene: NA
V gene: TRBV6-1
CDR3 protein: CASSDRWGGLLNTIYF

clone size: NA
J gene: TRBJ1-6
D gene: TRBD1
V gene: TRBV29-1
CDR3 protein: CSAQGEGDSPLHF

clone size: NA
J gene: TRBJ2-7
D gene: NA
V gene: TRBV27
CDR3 protein: CASSRGVISYEQYF

clone size: NA
J gene: TRBJ1-2
D gene: TRBD1
V gene: TRBV7-9
CDR3 protein: CASSTRLTGRDGYTF

clone size: NA
J gene: TRBJ2-2
D gene: TRBD1
V gene: TRBV10-3
CDR3 protein: CAISRRDRVNTGELFF

clone size: NA
J gene: TRBJ2-1
D gene: TRBD2
V gene: TRBV6-6
CDR3 protein: CASSWRKAGEYNEQFF

clone size: few
J gene: TRBJ2-2
D gene: TRBD2
V gene: TRBV30
CDR3 protein: CAWSVRTSGGDGELFF